Below are 32 T cell receptor beta chains sequenced from a single sample in a study of spatial heterogeneity in lung cancer. MiXCR, run by TCRdb on the 5' RACE reads, gives a single entry per CDR3 protein. The sample lists some 7,000 distinct CDR3 sequences, 6.5% to 8.5% seen once, with about 12% in the top ten. General study findings and limits: Tumors with more nonsynonymous mutations had more expanded intratumoral alpha and beta TCRs.

Time point given: sample taken at primary tumor resection. Their antigens are not known. Sequencing used lung tumor tissue, obtained at surgery. The receptors were gathered from a male donor with early-stage non-small cell lung cancer.

This clonotype was seen at least ten times. The chain combines TRBV20-1 with TRBJ1-5; D is ambiguous. This CDR3 is 12 amino acids long. Trimming pared 6 bases from V and 4 bases from J, leaving 10 bases between. Per the germline V gene, CDR1 is DFQATT and CDR2 is SNEGSKA (reference sequence). Here the CDR3 reads CSAKSGNQPQHF. The DNA for the CDR3 is TGCAGTGCGAAAAGCGGGAATCAGCCCCAGCATTTT.

This clonotype is labeled large (0.1 to 1%). This chain links TRBV4-1 with TRBJ2-1; TRBD2 matches at 11 bases. CDR3 length: 16 residues. Trimming took 6 bases from V and 6 from J; bases not matched to a gene: 10. Germline loops: CDR1 MGHRA, CDR2 YSYEKL. CDR3 in DNA: TGCGCCAGCAGTCGAATCCCGGGACTAGCGGCCAATGAGCAGTTCTTC. Its translation: CASSRIPGLAANEQFF.

This clonotype is categorized as medium-sized. V gene TRBV5-1 combines with J gene TRBJ2-3; TRBD1 agrees at 9 bases. From germline, CDR1 is SGHRS and CDR2 YFSETQ. With 1 base clipped from V and 3 bases from J, the junction kept 3 bases outside the gene matches. The CDR3 has 15 residues. In DNA form, the CDR3 reads TGCGCCAGCAGCTTGTTAGGACAGGGGACAGATACGCAGTATTTT. Translating it yields CASSLLGQGTDTQYF.

By proportion, this clonotype is medium-sized. The V gene is TRBV20-1, the J gene TRBJ2-7; 7 nucleotides align to TRBD1. Germline lookup yields CDR1 DFQATT and CDR2 SNEGSKA (reference sequence). Losses at the gene ends were 3 bases for V and 2 bases for J; bases not matched to a gene: 10. CDR3 length: 15 residues. This CDR3 is CSASLLTGRAYEQYF. The CDR3 coding sequence is TGCAGTGCTAGCCTATTGACAGGGCGAGCCTACGAGCAGTACTTC.

This clonotype is classed as medium-sized. The J gene is TRBJ2-7, the V gene TRBV6-1; 11 bases align to TRBD1. V lost 4 bases, J lost 4 bases, and 6 bases stayed unmatched. The CDR3 has 15 residues. From germline, CDR1 is MNHNS and CDR2 SASEGT. The CDR3 is CASSVGQGVSYEQYF. In DNA, the CDR3 is TGTGCCAGCAGTGTGGGACAGGGGGTTTCGTACGAGCAGTACTTC.

This clonotype was found many times. V is TRBV6-2 or TRBV6-3 and J is TRBJ2-2; D might be TRBD1 or TRBD2, each matching 5 bases. The germline V and J ends were trimmed by 5 bases and 7 bases, with 20 bases remaining between them. This CDR3 is built from 16 residues. Looked up from germline, CDR1 is MNHEY and CDR2 is SVGEGT. The chain's CDR3 is CASSESGDLRSGELFF. The DNA for the CDR3 is TGTGCCAGCAGTGAATCCGGGGACCTCCGGAGCGGGGAGCTGTTTTTT.

This clonotype is medium-sized. This chain connects TRBV7-2 to TRBJ1-6; D is ambiguous. CDR1 and CDR2 from the germline V gene are SGHTA and FQGNSA. The V end was cut by 7 bases, the J end by 7 bases, with 20 bases between. The CDR3 covers 16 residues. CDR3 sequence (DNA): TGTGCCAGCAAAGCCTCCCCGGGTGACCAGAATTCACCCCTCCACTTT. Its protein product is CASKASPGDQNSPLHF. The full variable domain, completed using reference TRBV7-2 and TRBJ1-6, is GAGVSQSPSNKVTEKGKDVELRCDPISGHTALYWYRQSLGQGLEFLIYFQGNSAPDKSGLPSDRFSAERTGGSVSTLTIQRTQQEDSAVYLCASKASPGDQNSPLHFGNGTRLTVT.

This clonotype was seen repeatedly, ten times or more. The rearrangement links TRBV20-1 to TRBJ2-1; tentative D call: TRBD1 (5 bases). This CDR3 spans 16 amino acids. V was cut by 3 bases and J by 3 bases, with 18 bases left in between. The V gene's germline CDR1 is DFQATT and CDR2 SNEGSKA (reference sequence). CDR3 in amino acids: CSASSLKKGIYNEQFF. Here the CDR3 DNA reads TGCAGTGCTAGTTCTCTAAAAAAGGGGATCTACAATGAGCAGTTCTTC.

This clonotype showed up many times. The chain uses TRBV30 and TRBJ1-2, with D perhaps TRBD1 (6 bases). CDR3 size: 15 residues. The V end lost 2 bases, the J end lost 4 bases, and 17 bases lay between the germline ends. Germline assignment: CDR1 GTSNPN and CDR2 SVGIG (reference sequence). DNA for the CDR3: TGTGCCTGGAGTATGAGGCCAGGGGTGACCTATGGCTACACCTTC. Its protein product is CAWSMRPGVTYGYTF.

The V gene is TRBV20-1, the J gene TRBJ2-7, with D tentatively TRBD2 (5 bases). Per the germline V gene, CDR1 is DFQATT and CDR2 is SNEGSKA (reference sequence). This CDR3 is 11 amino acids long. Trimming left V 8 bases short and J 3 bases short, with 11 bases between. This CDR3 is CSLKRDYEQYF. The CDR3 DNA sequence: TGCAGTCTGAAGAGGGACTACGAGCAGTACTTC.

By share of the sample, this clonotype is medium-sized. This chain joins TRBV20-1 and TRBJ2-1; D possibly matches TRBD1 or TRBD2 (5 bases each). In germline, CDR1 is DFQATT, CDR2 SNEGSKA (reference sequence). This CDR3 region has 16 residues. The V and J ends lost 3 bases and 2 bases respectively, with 17 bases between them. The CDR3 sequence: CSARLGTSRAYNEQFF. The CDR3 DNA is TGCAGTGCTAGGCTAGGGACCAGCAGGGCCTACAATGAGCAGTTCTTC.

The V gene is TRBV15, the J gene TRBJ1-6; 10 nucleotides agree with TRBD1. Germline values: CDR1 LNHNV, CDR2 YYDKDF (reference sequence). The CDR3 consists of 14 residues. The V gene end was trimmed by 8 bases and the J gene end by 9 bases; junction bases not matched to a gene: 7. CDR3 in DNA: TGTGCCACCGCGACAGGGGGCAACGGTTCACCCCTCCACTTT. Residues: CATATGGNGSPLHF.

This clonotype is labeled medium-sized (0.01 to 0.1%). The V gene is TRBV18, the J gene TRBJ2-3, with TRBD2 matching over 8 bases. With V trimmed by 10 bases and J by 0 bases, 6 bases remained unmatched. CDR1 and CDR2 (germline): KGHSH, LQKENI. The CDR3 has 14 amino acids. CDR3: CATQSGRSTDTQYF. In nucleotides, the CDR3 is TGTGCCACCCAGAGCGGGAGAAGCACAGATACGCAGTATTTT.

This clonotype is termed medium-sized (0.01 to 0.1%). The chain combines TRBV3-1 with TRBJ1-5; D uncertain. The CDR3 is made up of 13 amino acids. V dropped 0 bases and J dropped 4 bases, with 4 bases sitting between them. In germline, CDR1 is LGHDT, CDR2 YNNKEL (reference sequence). CDR3 nucleotides: TGTGCCAGCAGCCAAGACACTAATCAGCCCCAGCATTTT. It encodes CASSQDTNQPQHF.

J is TRBJ2-1 and V is TRBV20-1; 10 bases line up with TRBD2. CDR1 and CDR2 (germline): DFQATT, SNEGSKA (reference sequence). The V and J ends lost 1 base and 9 bases, in that order; junction bases with no gene match: 9. CDR3 size: 15 residues. CDR3 residues: CSARVKSGREFEQFF. The CDR3 coding sequence is TGCAGTGCTAGAGTGAAGAGCGGGAGGGAGTTTGAGCAGTTCTTC.

The sample holds many counts of this clonotype. The V call is TRBV20-1, the J call TRBJ2-3, with D possibly being TRBD2 (6 bases). V was trimmed by 1 base and J by 3 bases, leaving 17 bases between them. The CDR3 contains 16 residues. Germline loops: CDR1 DFQATT, CDR2 SNEGSKA (reference sequence). CDR3 sequence reads: CSARGLAGISTDTQYF. The CDR3 nucleotides read TGCAGTGCTAGAGGACTTGCGGGAATCAGTACAGATACGCAGTATTTT.

A few counts support this clonotype. V usage is TRBV11-2 and J usage is TRBJ2-3, with D possibly matching TRBD2 (5 bases). V dropped 2 bases and J dropped 0 bases, with 12 bases sitting between them. CDR1 is SGHAT and CDR2 is FQNNGV in the germline V gene. The CDR3 extends over 16 amino acids. The CDR3 coding sequence is TGTGCCAGCAGCTTAACCCCTCGGACTAGCACAGATACGCAGTATTTT. Protein product: CASSLTPRTSTDTQYF.

This clonotype is classed as medium-sized. The chain's CDR3 is CASSVQTGGARNEQFF. For the CDR3, the DNA is TGTGCCAGCAGCGTCCAGACAGGGGGCGCGAGGAATGAGCAGTTCTTC. J is TRBJ2-1 and V is TRBV7-6; 10 nucleotides align to TRBD1. Losses at the gene ends were 5 bases for V and 7 bases for J; bases not matched to a gene: 11. The CDR3 is made up of 16 amino acids. From germline, CDR1 is SGHVS and CDR2 FNYEAQ.

The genes are TRBV28 and TRBJ1-1; 8 positions match TRBD1. This CDR3 has 15 amino acids. Germline V lookup: CDR1 MDHEN, CDR2 SYDVKM. Trimming at V came to 5 bases and at J to 3 bases, leaving 8 bases not matched to a gene. The CDR3 coding sequence is TGTGCCAGCAGTAGATTCAGGGGGCTCTACACTGAAGCTTTCTTT. The encoded protein is CASSRFRGLYTEAFF.

By share, this clonotype ranks as medium-sized. This rearrangement joins TRBV20-1 to TRBJ2-7, with no clear D. The length of the CDR3 is 13 residues. Germline lookup yields CDR1 DFQATT and CDR2 SNEGSKA (reference sequence). The V end was cut by 1 base, the J end by 2 bases, with 9 bases between. The CDR3, as DNA: TGCAGTGCTAGAGTTACGATCACCTACGAGCAGTACTTC. Amino acid sequence: CSARVTITYEQYF.

In this sample, this clonotype turned up many times. V usage is TRBV3-1 and J usage is TRBJ1-1; no clear D gene. V lost 5 bases and J 1 base, leaving 8 bases between the germline ends. This CDR3 has 13 residues. CDR1 is LGHDT and CDR2 is YNNKEL in the germline V gene (reference sequence). In nucleotides, the CDR3 is TGTGCCAGCAGCTACTCACCGAACACTGAAGCTTTCTTT. Amino acid sequence: CASSYSPNTEAFF.

By sample share, this clonotype is medium-sized (0.01 to 0.1%). V usage is TRBV6-2 or TRBV6-3 and J usage is TRBJ2-5; D perhaps matches TRBD2 (5 bases). The CDR3 contains 12 residues. Germline V lookup: CDR1 MNHEY, CDR2 SVGEGT. V was clipped by 6 bases and J by 5 bases, with 10 bases between them. The CDR3 DNA reads TGTGCCAGCAGCCCTAGAGGGGAGACCCAGTACTTC. Its protein is CASSPRGETQYF.

Sample share makes this clonotype medium-sized (0.01 to 0.1%). The J gene is TRBJ2-7, the V gene TRBV20-1; 8 bases are shared with TRBD2. The CDR3 extends over 14 amino acids. Germline V gene sequence: CDR1 DFQATT, CDR2 SNEGSKA (reference sequence). The V segment lost 0 bases and the J segment 3 bases; nucleotides outside the gene matches: 4. CDR3 nucleotide sequence: TGCAGTGCTAGAGAGATAGCGGGGATCTACGAGCAGTACTTC. This gives the protein CSAREIAGIYEQYF.

This clonotype showed up many times. V is TRBV11-3 and J is TRBJ2-1, with TRBD1 identical over 7 bases. V lost 4 bases to trimming and J lost 10 bases; unmatched junction nucleotides: 7. The germline gives CDR1 SGHNT, CDR2 YENEEA. CDR3 length: 13 amino acids. The CDR3 spells CASSSYGTDEQFF. Here the CDR3 DNA reads TGTGCCAGCAGCTCATACGGGACAGACGAGCAGTTCTTC.

This clonotype was detected only a few times. The chain couples TRBV7-2 to TRBJ2-3, with 13 bases that match TRBD2. Trimming at V came to 6 bases and at J to 4 bases, leaving 4 bases not matched to a gene. The germline gives CDR1 SGHTA, CDR2 FQGNSA. This CDR3 spans 15 amino acids. Here the CDR3 reads CASRPTSGRADTQYF. CDR3 sequence (DNA): TGTGCCAGCAGGCCCACTAGCGGGAGGGCAGATACGCAGTATTTT.

Relative to its sample, this clonotype is medium-sized. The gene calls are TRBV7-2 and TRBJ2-1, with D tentatively TRBD1 (6 bases). Between the trimmed V and J ends, which lost 3 bases and 4 bases, there was a span of 13 bases. The CDR3 is 15 residues long. Germline loops: CDR1 SGHTA, CDR2 FQGNSA. The CDR3 is CASSLGQGFYNEQFF. The DNA for the CDR3 is TGTGCCAGCAGCTTGGGGCAGGGGTTTTACAATGAGCAGTTCTTC.

This clonotype was found many times. The CDR3 is CASSYSSPGELFF. The CDR3 DNA is TGTGCCAGCAGTTACTCGAGCCCCGGGGAGCTGTTTTTT. This chain connects TRBV6-2 or TRBV6-3 to TRBJ2-2; unclear D gene. CDR3 length equals 13 residues. Germline loops: CDR1 MNHEY, CDR2 SVGEGT. With 0 bases removed from V and 6 bases from J, the gap between germline ends came to 5 bases.

Only a few counts were recorded for this clonotype. V usage is TRBV20-1 and J usage is TRBJ2-7; 11 bases agree with TRBD1. The CDR3 is made up of 15 amino acids. With V trimmed by 6 bases and J by 5 bases, 12 bases remained unmatched. The germline V gene has CDR1 DFQATT and CDR2 SNEGSKA (reference sequence). The CDR3 sequence is CSAADRDRGTHEQYF. The CDR3 nucleotides read TGCAGTGCCGCAGACCGGGACAGGGGGACCCACGAGCAGTACTTC.

The genes are TRBV20-1 and TRBJ2-5; D gene unclear. The length of the CDR3 is 14 residues. Trimming took 0 bases from V and 1 from J, leaving 9 bases between them. Germline CDR1 DFQATT, CDR2 SNEGSKA (reference sequence). The CDR3 loop reads CSARDWRSQETQYF. The CDR3 DNA reads as TGCAGTGCTAGAGATTGGCGGAGCCAAGAGACCCAGTACTTC.

This clonotype was seen ten or more times. V and J are TRBV6-2 or TRBV6-3 and TRBJ2-3; no definite D call. The germline CDR1 and CDR2 sequences are MNHEY and SVGEGT. The CDR3 extends over 13 amino acids. The ends were cut back, 4 bases at V and 2 bases at J, with 7 bases in the middle. The CDR3 loop is CASSWRDTDTQYF. The CDR3 DNA sequence: TGTGCCAGCAGTTGGCGAGACACAGATACGCAGTATTTT.

This clonotype came up many times. J is TRBJ2-7 and V is TRBV3-1, with D possibly being TRBD2 (6 bases). The V gene's germline CDR1 is LGHDT and CDR2 YNNKEL (reference sequence). Trimming left V 2 bases short and J 0 bases short, with 11 bases between. CDR3 length: 15 amino acids. The CDR3 nucleotides are TGTGCCAGCAGCCAATGGCTAGCGATCTCCTACGAGCAGTACTTC. Its protein is CASSQWLAISYEQYF.

By its share, this clonotype is medium-sized. The genes are TRBV3-1 and TRBJ2-7, with a possible D match to TRBD2 (6 bases). V was clipped by 1 base and J by 6 bases, with 13 bases between them. CDR3 length: 14 amino acids. The germline V gene encodes CDR1 LGHDT and CDR2 YNNKEL (reference sequence). The CDR3 coding sequence is TGTGCCAGCAGCCAAGGTCCGACTAGTGGCGAGCAGTACTTC. Translation gives CASSQGPTSGEQYF.